This is a list of T cell receptor beta chains from one sample in a study of blood T cell repertoires in COVID-19. Sequenced by immunoSEQ multiplex PCR; TCRdb stores in-frame clones only, minus some. Of approximately 210,000 clones in the sample, 65% to 85% were seen once. Sequenced sample: PBMCs or T cells enriched from blood (not recorded which). These receptor sequences come from a man aged 25-45 years with acute COVID-19. CDR3s include the opening cysteine and the closing phenylalanine or tryptophan. The order of the fields is V gene, D gene, J gene, clone size, CDR3 protein, CDR3 DNA. The D gene is left open where the match is weak. Clone size is given for some rows only: seen once, a few or many times, or a class if the clone is expanded.

v_gene: TRBV9; d_gene: TRBD1; j_gene: TRBJ2-1; abundance: few; CDR3aa: CASSVDRGLNEQFF; CDR3nt: TGTGCCAGCAGCGTTGACAGGGGTCTAAATGAGCAGTTCTTC
v_gene: TRBV2; d_gene: TRBD1; j_gene: TRBJ1-2; abundance: .; CDR3aa: CASSEEQGVYGYTF; CDR3nt: TGTGCCAGCAGTGAGGAACAGGGGGTTTATGGCTACACCTTC
v_gene: TRBV23-1; d_gene: TRBD1; j_gene: TRBJ2-2; abundance: .; CDR3aa: CASSCLTGQPGANTGELFF; CDR3nt: TGCGCCAGCAGTTGCTTGACGGGACAGCCAGGAGCGAACACCGGGGAGCTGTTTTTT
v_gene: TRBV19; d_gene: .; j_gene: TRBJ1-2; abundance: .; CDR3aa: CASLAQGGSRGYTF; CDR3nt: TGTGCCAGTTTAGCTCAGGGCGGCTCCCGTGGCTACACCTTC
v_gene: TRBV5-1; d_gene: .; j_gene: TRBJ2-3; abundance: .; CDR3aa: CASSWSADTQYF; CDR3nt: TGCGCCAGCAGTTGGAGCGCTGATACGCAGTATTTT
v_gene: TRBV9; d_gene: TRBD1; j_gene: TRBJ1-2; abundance: .; CDR3aa: CASSVAGTGLYGYTF; CDR3nt: TGTGCCAGCAGCGTTGCCGGGACAGGACTCTATGGCTACACCTTC
v_gene: TRBV27; d_gene: TRBD1; j_gene: TRBJ2-3; abundance: .; CDR3aa: CASSLSSGQGATDTQYF; CDR3nt: TGTGCCAGCAGTTTATCGAGCGGACAGGGGGCAACAGATACGCAGTATTTT
v_gene: TRBV4-1; d_gene: .; j_gene: TRBJ2-2; abundance: .; CDR3aa: CASSSPTANTGELFF; CDR3nt: TGCGCCAGCAGCTCTCCCACTGCGAACACCGGGGAGCTGTTTTTT
v_gene: TRBV25-1; d_gene: .; j_gene: TRBJ1-1; abundance: .; CDR3aa: CASSEWGNTEAFF; CDR3nt: TGTGCCAGCAGTGAGTGGGGCAACACTGAAGCTTTCTTT
v_gene: TRBV6-5; d_gene: .; j_gene: TRBJ1-1; abundance: .; CDR3aa: CASTNGERRAFF; CDR3nt: TGTGCCAGCACCAATGGGGAGAGAAGGGCTTTCTTT
v_gene: TRBV24-1; d_gene: TRBD1; j_gene: TRBJ1-5; abundance: once; CDR3aa: CATSDSGGSNQPQHF; CDR3nt: TGTGCCACCAGTGATTCAGGGGGGAGCAATCAGCCCCAGCATTTT
v_gene: TRBV5-1; d_gene: .; j_gene: TRBJ2-1; abundance: few; CDR3aa: CASSLGPGLDEQFF; CDR3nt: TGCGCCAGCAGCTTAGGTCCGGGACTGGATGAGCAGTTCTTC
v_gene: TRBV27; d_gene: .; j_gene: TRBJ1-1; abundance: .; CDR3aa: CASSGLYTEAFF; CDR3nt: TGTGCCAGCAGCGGACTCTACACTGAAGCTTTCTTT
v_gene: TRBV3-1/TRBV3-2; d_gene: TRBD2; j_gene: TRBJ2-3; abundance: .; CDR3aa: CASSLRRGGGDTQYF; CDR3nt: TGTGCCAGCAGCCTAAGACGCGGGGGGGGCGATACGCAGTATTTT
v_gene: TRBV10-3; d_gene: .; j_gene: TRBJ2-3; abundance: few; CDR3aa: CAISAFSTDTQYF; CDR3nt: TGTGCCATCAGTGCATTTAGCACAGATACGCAGTATTTT
v_gene: TRBV10-3; d_gene: TRBD2; j_gene: TRBJ2-6; abundance: .; CDR3aa: CASTLAGAYSGANVLTF; CDR3nt: TGTGCCAGCACACTAGCGGGGGCCTACTCTGGGGCCAACGTCCTGACTTTC
v_gene: TRBV7-6; d_gene: .; j_gene: TRBJ1-2; abundance: .; CDR3aa: CASSLSPHKDILVDGYTF; CDR3nt: TGTGCCAGCAGCCTATCACCGCATAAGGACATCCTAGTGGATGGCTACACCTTC
v_gene: TRBV6-1; d_gene: .; j_gene: TRBJ2-7; abundance: few; CDR3aa: CASSAASGNEQYF; CDR3nt: TGTGCCAGCAGTGCAGCCTCGGGGAACGAGCAGTACTTC
v_gene: TRBV12-5; d_gene: TRBD2; j_gene: TRBJ2-5; abundance: few; CDR3aa: CASFQRGKETQYF; CDR3nt: TGTGCTAGTTTCCAGCGGGGGAAAGAGACCCAGTACTTC
v_gene: TRBV28; d_gene: .; j_gene: TRBJ1-5; abundance: .; CDR3aa: CASKSHGQPQHF; CDR3nt: TGTGCCAGCAAAAGCCACGGGCAGCCCCAGCATTTT
v_gene: TRBV6-5; d_gene: .; j_gene: TRBJ2-7; abundance: .; CDR3aa: CASSYEASPLYEQYF; CDR3nt: TGTGCCAGCAGTTACGAAGCTAGTCCCCTCTACGAGCAGTACTTC
v_gene: TRBV19; d_gene: .; j_gene: TRBJ1-3; abundance: .; CDR3aa: CASTRGGAGNTIYF; CDR3nt: TGTGCCAGTACCCGCGGGGGGGCTGGAAACACCATATATTTT
v_gene: TRBV19; d_gene: .; j_gene: TRBJ2-1; abundance: .; CDR3aa: CASSPRSSYNEQFF; CDR3nt: TGTGCCAGTAGCCCGAGGAGCTCCTACAATGAGCAGTTCTTC
v_gene: TRBV25-1; d_gene: TRBD1; j_gene: TRBJ1-4; abundance: few; CDR3aa: CATGDRAGEKLFF; CDR3nt: TGTGCCACCGGGGACAGGGCGGGAGAAAAACTGTTTTTT
v_gene: TRBV2; d_gene: TRBD2; j_gene: TRBJ2-5; abundance: .; CDR3aa: CASSEALQLAGDRWTQYF; CDR3nt: TGTGCCAGCAGTGAAGCGCTTCAGCTAGCGGGGGATCGGTGGACCCAGTACTTC
v_gene: TRBV15; d_gene: .; j_gene: TRBJ1-4; abundance: .; CDR3aa: CATSRDLPGANEKLFF; CDR3nt: TGTGCCACCAGCAGAGATTTACCAGGGGCTAATGAAAAACTGTTTTTT
v_gene: TRBV2; d_gene: .; j_gene: TRBJ2-3; abundance: .; CDR3aa: CASSDGGRADTQYF; CDR3nt: TGTGCCAGCAGTGACGGGGGGCGTGCAGATACGCAGTATTTT
v_gene: TRBV3-1/TRBV3-2; d_gene: .; j_gene: TRBJ1-1; abundance: .; CDR3aa: CASSQPRTEAFF; CDR3nt: TGTGCCAGCAGCCAACCTCGGACAGAAGCTTTCTTT
v_gene: TRBV9; d_gene: .; j_gene: TRBJ2-5; abundance: .; CDR3aa: CASSVDASEETQYF; CDR3nt: TGTGCCAGCAGCGTAGACGCTAGCGAAGAGACCCAGTACTTC
v_gene: TRBV5-1; d_gene: .; j_gene: TRBJ2-3; abundance: .; CDR3aa: CASSPPGFGDTQYF; CDR3nt: TGCGCCAGCAGCCCCCCGGGGTTTGGAGATACGCAGTATTTT
v_gene: TRBV7-4; d_gene: .; j_gene: TRBJ1-5; abundance: few; CDR3aa: CARPKPGIDQPQHF; CDR3nt: TGTGCCAGGCCAAAACCAGGGATCGATCAGCCCCAGCATTTT
v_gene: TRBV11-2; d_gene: TRBD2; j_gene: TRBJ2-7; abundance: .; CDR3aa: CASSYYRDYDEQYF; CDR3nt: TGTGCCAGCAGTTACTATCGGGACTACGACGAGCAGTACTTC
v_gene: TRBV19; d_gene: .; j_gene: TRBJ2-7; abundance: .; CDR3aa: CASSMTAGPYYEQYF; CDR3nt: TGTGCCAGTAGTATGACGGCAGGGCCTTACTACGAGCAGTACTTC
v_gene: TRBV5-6; d_gene: .; j_gene: TRBJ1-2; abundance: .; CDR3aa: CASSLVAGISGYTF; CDR3nt: TGTGCCAGCAGCTTGGTCGCAGGGATAAGTGGCTACACCTTC
v_gene: TRBV3-1/TRBV3-2; d_gene: TRBD1; j_gene: TRBJ2-2; abundance: .; CDR3aa: CASSQDRGQGFNGELFF; CDR3nt: TGTGCCAGCAGCCAAGATAGAGGACAGGGGTTTAACGGGGAGCTGTTTTTT
v_gene: TRBV19; d_gene: .; j_gene: TRBJ1-4; abundance: .; CDR3aa: CASRRDGEKLFF; CDR3nt: TGTGCCAGTAGAAGAGATGGTGAAAAACTGTTTTTT
v_gene: TRBV27; d_gene: .; j_gene: TRBJ2-7; abundance: once; CDR3aa: CASSLSPAGYEQYF; CDR3nt: TGTGCCAGCAGTTTATCCCCGGCAGGCTACGAGCAGTACTTC
v_gene: TRBV6-5; d_gene: .; j_gene: TRBJ2-1; abundance: .; CDR3aa: CASRDYSHNEQFF; CDR3nt: TGTGCCAGCAGGGACTATTCCCACAATGAGCAGTTCTTC
v_gene: TRBV24-1; d_gene: .; j_gene: TRBJ1-1; abundance: .; CDR3aa: CATSDPRGVAFF; CDR3nt: TGTGCCACCAGTGACCCGCGGGGGGTAGCTTTCTTT
v_gene: TRBV28; d_gene: TRBD1; j_gene: TRBJ1-6; abundance: .; CDR3aa: CASSFLTGPNSPLHF; CDR3nt: TGTGCCAGCAGTTTCCTGACAGGGCCCAATTCACCCCTCCACTTT
v_gene: TRBV6-5; d_gene: TRBD1; j_gene: TRBJ1-2; abundance: .; CDR3aa: CASSSGGDRAYGYTF; CDR3nt: TGTGCCAGCAGTTCCGGAGGGGACAGGGCCTATGGCTACACCTTC
v_gene: TRBV6-5; d_gene: TRBD1; j_gene: TRBJ1-4; abundance: .; CDR3aa: CASSYTTGVGEKLFF; CDR3nt: TGTGCCAGCAGTTACACGACAGGGGTGGGTGAAAAACTGTTTTTT
v_gene: TRBV5-1; d_gene: .; j_gene: TRBJ2-2; abundance: .; CDR3aa: CASSLARGITGELFF; CDR3nt: TGCGCCAGCAGCTTGGCCCGGGGGATAACCGGGGAGCTGTTTTTT
v_gene: TRBV6-5; d_gene: .; j_gene: TRBJ2-1; abundance: .; CDR3aa: CASSLLGTSNEQFF; CDR3nt: TGTGCCAGCAGCCTACTCGGGACATCTAATGAGCAGTTCTTC
v_gene: TRBV2; d_gene: TRBD1; j_gene: TRBJ2-2; abundance: .; CDR3aa: CASRGDSTGELFF; CDR3nt: TGTGCCAGCAGAGGGGACAGCACCGGGGAGCTGTTTTTT
v_gene: TRBV6-5; d_gene: .; j_gene: TRBJ1-6; abundance: .; CDR3aa: CASSRGVDTPLHF; CDR3nt: TGTGCCAGCAGTCGGGGGGTCGATACACCCCTCCACTTT
v_gene: TRBV25-1; d_gene: .; j_gene: TRBJ1-1; abundance: .; CDR3aa: CASSEGVRVETEAFF; CDR3nt: TGTGCCAGCAGTGAAGGCGTCAGGGTGGAAACTGAAGCTTTCTTT
v_gene: TRBV7-9; d_gene: TRBD1; j_gene: TRBJ2-7; abundance: .; CDR3aa: CASSPKQGSKQYF; CDR3nt: TGTGCCAGCAGCCCTAAACAGGGGAGTAAGCAGTACTTC
v_gene: TRBV10-1; d_gene: .; j_gene: TRBJ1-5; abundance: .; CDR3aa: CASSESPGDQPQHF; CDR3nt: TGCGCCAGCAGTGAGTCACCGGGAGATCAGCCCCAGCATTTT
v_gene: TRBV6-1; d_gene: TRBD1; j_gene: TRBJ1-2; abundance: .; CDR3aa: CASTWDSRNYGYTF; CDR3nt: TGTGCCAGCACCTGGGACAGTCGGAACTATGGCTACACCTTC
v_gene: TRBV5-1; d_gene: TRBD1; j_gene: TRBJ2-2; abundance: few; CDR3aa: CASSLQAQTGAGELFF; CDR3nt: TGCGCCAGCAGCTTGCAAGCCCAGACAGGGGCCGGGGAGCTGTTTTTT
v_gene: TRBV18; d_gene: .; j_gene: TRBJ1-1; abundance: .; CDR3aa: CASSPEQGSMNTEAFF; CDR3nt: TGTGCCAGCTCACCAGAACAGGGAAGTATGAACACTGAAGCTTTCTTT
v_gene: TRBV5-3; d_gene: TRBD2; j_gene: TRBJ2-1; abundance: .; CDR3aa: CARSPGTSGGPMQGNEQFF; CDR3nt: TGTGCCAGAAGCCCGGGGACTAGCGGGGGGCCGATGCAGGGCAATGAGCAGTTCTTC
v_gene: TRBV18; d_gene: .; j_gene: TRBJ1-6; abundance: .; CDR3aa: CASSPSLSSYNSPLHF; CDR3nt: TGTGCCAGCTCGCCCTCGCTGAGCTCCTATAATTCACCCCTCCACTTT
v_gene: TRBV9; d_gene: .; j_gene: TRBJ1-4; abundance: .; CDR3aa: CASSVGLGGEKLFF; CDR3nt: TGTGCCAGCAGCGTAGGCCTCGGAGGAGAAAAACTGTTTTTT
v_gene: TRBV14; d_gene: TRBD1; j_gene: TRBJ2-7; abundance: .; CDR3aa: CASSQAGQGGPVTYEQYF; CDR3nt: TGTGCCAGCAGCCAGGCTGGACAGGGGGGGCCCGTTACCTACGAGCAGTACTTC
v_gene: TRBV5-1; d_gene: .; j_gene: TRBJ1-2; abundance: .; CDR3aa: CASSLGQSYGYTF; CDR3nt: TGCGCCAGCAGCTTGGGTCAGTCCTATGGCTACACCTTC
v_gene: TRBV7-2; d_gene: TRBD1; j_gene: TRBJ1-2; abundance: once; CDR3aa: CASSRDRADYGYTF; CDR3nt: TGTGCCAGCTCGCGGGACAGGGCGGACTATGGCTACACCTTC
v_gene: TRBV12-5; d_gene: TRBD1; j_gene: TRBJ1-6; abundance: .; CDR3aa: CASGDPRGLNSPLHF; CDR3nt: TGTGCTAGTGGAGACCCCAGGGGGCTGAATTCACCCCTCCACTTT
v_gene: TRBV2; d_gene: .; j_gene: TRBJ2-7; abundance: .; CDR3aa: CASSPGLAEQYF; CDR3nt: TGTGCCAGCAGCCCGGGACTTGCCGAGCAGTACTTC